This T cell receptor (beta chain) was profiled in a study of cytomegalovirus exposure and HLA in healthy donors. Study-level findings and limits: Some public TCRs appeared in many individuals, while most sequences were rare. DRB1 had the most TCR associations and HLA-C the fewest, a later analysis found, with rates varying by HLA locus.

Amplification used 60 Vbeta primers and 13 Jbeta primers. Assay used: immunoSEQ multiplex PCR; TCRdb lists only in-frame clones, some missing. The top ten clones hold under 1.5% of a sample with roughly 150,000 clones, roughly 80% of them seen once. About this clone itself: Its specificity is not known.

V lost 6 bases, J lost 2 bases, and 16 bases lay in between. There are 14 residues in the CDR3. Germline CDR1 reads SQVTM; CDR2 reads ANQGSEA. Sequences were obtained from PBMCs. This receptor was identified in a young man in good health and CMV-seronegative. The rearrangement uses TRBV29-1 and TRBJ1-2; no clear D gene. The CDR3 DNA reads as TGCAGCGTGGCTACGGAGGAGTGGAACTATGGCTACACCTTC. This codes for CSVATEEWNYGYTF.